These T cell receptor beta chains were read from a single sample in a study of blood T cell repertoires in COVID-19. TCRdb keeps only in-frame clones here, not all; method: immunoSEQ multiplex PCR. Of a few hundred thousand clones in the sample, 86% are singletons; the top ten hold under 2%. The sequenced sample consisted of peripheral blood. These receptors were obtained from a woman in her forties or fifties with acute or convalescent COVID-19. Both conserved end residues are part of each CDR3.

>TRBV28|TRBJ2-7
CASSPAGLAGAYEQYF
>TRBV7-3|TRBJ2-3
CASSPGLVRADTQYF
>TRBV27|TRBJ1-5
CASSFLGRAGDQPQHF
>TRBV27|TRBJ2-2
CASRRLAGELFF
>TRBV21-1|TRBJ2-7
CASIPGTGGSYEQYF
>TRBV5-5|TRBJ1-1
CASSQTGGTEAFF
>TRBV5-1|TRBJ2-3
CASSLGAGRADTQYF
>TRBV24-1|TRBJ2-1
CATSDQFTSGGGNEQFF
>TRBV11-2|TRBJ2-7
CASSLDLWAAGGGQYF
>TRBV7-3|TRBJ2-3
CASSFQGGADTQYF
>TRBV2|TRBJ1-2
CASSEENRGDYGYTF
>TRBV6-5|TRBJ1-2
CASSYRGVGYTF
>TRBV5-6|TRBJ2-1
CASSSPGLAGGYVNEQFF
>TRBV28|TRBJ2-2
CASSSGTSGSTGELFF
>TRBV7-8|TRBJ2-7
CASQDREEQYF
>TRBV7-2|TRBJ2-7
CASSLADTGYEQYF
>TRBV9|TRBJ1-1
CASSGISEAFF
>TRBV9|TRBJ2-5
CASSVDQGFETQYF
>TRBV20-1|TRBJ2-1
CSAFRYNEQFF
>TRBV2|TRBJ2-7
CASSGFYEQYF
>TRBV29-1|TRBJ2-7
CSVAGGAGTSYEQYF
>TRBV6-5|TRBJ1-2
CASRLGQKNGYTF
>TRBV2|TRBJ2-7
CARDSTSGIYEQYF
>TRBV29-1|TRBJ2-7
CSVEAATTSYEQYF
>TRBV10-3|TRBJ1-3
CAISDSTGGSGNTIYF
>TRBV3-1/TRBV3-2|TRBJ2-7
CASSHRSSPYEQYF
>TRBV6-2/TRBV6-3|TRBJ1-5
CASSYWAGDSFYQPQHF
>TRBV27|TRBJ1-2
CASGPQGSPYGYTF
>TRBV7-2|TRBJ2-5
CASSRYQETQYF
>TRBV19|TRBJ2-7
CASSYGQAYEQYF
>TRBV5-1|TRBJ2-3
CASSLGLVPTDTQYF
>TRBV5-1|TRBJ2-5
CASSLEEGAETQYF
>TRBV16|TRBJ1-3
CASSPGSSGNTIYF
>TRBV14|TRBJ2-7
CASSPRTSGRHYEQYF